The text below deals with one TCR beta chain. Original analysis: Amplifying reference gene primers gave estimates of nucleated cell counts. Measured with immunoSEQ multiplex PCR; TCRdb has only the in-frame clones, and not every one. V, J and clone size are taken as reported in that table, and D and trimming were inferred from the DNA itself. Here the sample spans over 400,000 clones, roughly 91% being singletons. This specimen belongs to a study of blood T cell repertoires in COVID-19. The overall study: The origin of the acute and convalescent COVID-19 samples was the United States, Italy and Spain. Nucleic acid was either cDNA or gDNA, and it came from T cells, B-cell-depleted T cells, or PBMCs.

Germline CDR1 and CDR2: SGHAT and FQNNGV. The CDR3 is 13 amino acids. Trimming stripped 5 bases from V and 8 bases from J, with 15 bases between. The source of this sequence is a woman aged 50 to 60 with COVID-19, enrolled during active disease. The J gene is TRBJ1-2, the V gene TRBV11-2, with D hard to call. Sequenced input: peripheral blood. CDR3 in amino acids: CASSVRVSWGYTF. CDR3 nucleotide sequence: TGTGCCAGCAGCGTTCGGGTATCGTGGGGCTACACCTTC.